These T cell receptor beta chains were read from a single sample in a study of blood T cell repertoires in COVID-19. The assay was immunoSEQ multiplex PCR, and TCRdb's table has in-frame clones only and misses some. The sample lists roughly 300,000 clones, roughly 82% occurring once. What was sequenced was peripheral blood. The receptors here all came from a woman between 45 and 60 years old with acute or convalescent COVID-19. Both conserved end residues are part of each CDR3. D genes are given only for firm matches. Clone size appears in some rows only: once, few, many, or a class for an expanded clone.

d_call	clone_size	v_call	j_call	cdr3_nt	cdr3_aa
.	.	TRBV28	TRBJ2-1	TGTGCCAGTCTGGATCCGGGACACGATAATGAGCAGTTCTTC	CASLDPGHDNEQFF
.	.	TRBV29-1	TRBJ1-1	TGCAGCGTTTTAGGAGGGTTGAACACTGAAGCTTTCTTT	CSVLGGLNTEAFF
TRBD2	.	TRBV5-1	TRBJ2-3	TGCGCCAGCAGCTTCGCGGGAGGAGGTACAGATACGCAGTATTTT	CASSFAGGGTDTQYF
.	.	TRBV6-5	TRBJ1-2	TGTGCCAGCAGTTACGCCCTCGCGGGGAGCTATGGCTACACCTTC	CASSYALAGSYGYTF
.	.	TRBV18	TRBJ1-1	TGTGCCAGCTCACCACTCCTAGGCGGCACTGAAGCTTTCTTT	CASSPLLGGTEAFF
TRBD2	.	TRBV5-1	TRBJ2-7	TGCGCCAGCACAGCGGGAGGGACCTACGAGCAGTACTTC	CASTAGGTYEQYF
.	.	TRBV2	TRBJ1-3	TGTGCCAGCAGTGAAATTCGGGGGGCGAGCTCTGGAAACACCATATATTTT	CASSEIRGASSGNTIYF
TRBD2	.	TRBV5-4	TRBJ2-2	TGTGCCAGCAGCTCTATCTCGGGAGGGCCTGGCGGGGAGCTGTTTTTT	CASSSISGGPGGELFF
TRBD1	.	TRBV6-6	TRBJ1-4	TGTGCCAGCAGTACAGGGGGCCCTGAAAAACTGTTTTTT	CASSTGGPEKLFF
.	once	TRBV2	TRBJ2-1	TGTGCCAGCAGTGAAGGGCAGGCTATCTACAATGAGCAGTTCTTC	CASSEGQAIYNEQFF
.	.	TRBV5-1	TRBJ1-2	TGCGCCAGCAGTTCTGGACAGTACTATGGCTACACCTTC	CASSSGQYYGYTF
.	.	TRBV28	TRBJ1-1	TGTGCCAGCCTAGTAATGAACACTGAAGCTTTCTTT	CASLVMNTEAFF
.	.	TRBV19	TRBJ1-5	TGTGCCAGTAAGTTAGAGGGCCGTCAGCCCCAGCATTTT	CASKLEGRQPQHF
TRBD1	.	TRBV28	TRBJ1-4	TGTGCCAGCATTGACAGGGCAAATGAAAAACTGTTTTTT	CASIDRANEKLFF
TRBD1	once	TRBV15	TRBJ1-4	TGTGCCACCAGCAGAGAAGGGCAGGGGGCTGAAAAACTGTTTTTT	CATSREGQGAEKLFF
.	.	TRBV10-3	TRBJ1-5	TGTGCCATCAGTGTGCTGGGGGGGGATCAGCCCCAGCATTTT	CAISVLGGDQPQHF
TRBD1	.	TRBV7-9	TRBJ1-2	TGTGCCAGCACCTTTGGGACAGGGGGCTCTGGTAGCTCTAAAGCTAACTATGGCTACACCTTC	CASTFGTGGSGSSKANYGYTF
.	.	TRBV2	TRBJ2-7	TGTGCCAGCAGCCTACGGAGGAGGGGGCAAGACGAGCAGTACTTC	CASSLRRRGQDEQYF
TRBD1	.	TRBV28	TRBJ1-1	TGTGCCAGCAGTTTCGACAGGGTGAACACTGAAGCTTTCTTT	CASSFDRVNTEAFF
.	few	TRBV28	TRBJ2-3	TGTGCCAGCAGTTATTACAGCCTTACAGATACGCAGTATTTT	CASSYYSLTDTQYF
.	.	TRBV12-3/TRBV12-4	TRBJ1-5	TGTGCCAGCAGTTTGGCCAGCAATCAGCCCCAGCATTTT	CASSLASNQPQHF
TRBD2	few	TRBV7-3	TRBJ2-1	TGTGCCAGCAGCTTAATCGGACTAGAGGGTGAGCAGTTCTTC	CASSLIGLEGEQFF
.	few	TRBV28	TRBJ1-1	TGTGCCAGCAGTGACCGGAGAGACAGAGAAGCTTTCTTT	CASSDRRDREAFF
TRBD2	once	TRBV7-2	TRBJ2-1	TGTGCCAGCAGCTCGCGGGGGGCTAGCGGGAGTAATGAGCAGTTCTTC	CASSSRGASGSNEQFF
.	.	TRBV2	TRBJ1-4	TGTGCCAGCACTCGGACAGCGAATGAAAAACTGTTTTTT	CASTRTANEKLFF
.	.	TRBV5-1	TRBJ1-1	TGCGCCAGCAGCTTGGGGGCAGGGGTGCTGGGCACTGAAGCTTTCTTT	CASSLGAGVLGTEAFF
.	.	TRBV29-1	TRBJ2-7	TGCAGCGTTGTTGACAGGTCCGGGTACGAGCAGTACTTC	CSVVDRSGYEQYF
TRBD2	.	TRBV2	TRBJ2-1	TGTGCCAAGTCGACTAGCGGGAAAGTCAATGAGCAGTTCTTC	CAKSTSGKVNEQFF
TRBD2	.	TRBV3-1/TRBV3-2	TRBJ2-1	TGTGCCAGCAGCCCGGGGACTAGCGGATACAATGAGCAGTTCTTC	CASSPGTSGYNEQFF
TRBD2	.	TRBV9	TRBJ2-5	TGTGCCAGCAGCGTACTAGCGGGGCCGGTCGCCCAGTACTTC	CASSVLAGPVAQYF
.	.	TRBV6-2/TRBV6-3	TRBJ2-7	TGTGCCAGCAGCCGATTTGGGGGGACAGAAGCCTACGAGCAGTACTTC	CASSRFGGTEAYEQYF
TRBD1	.	TRBV23-1	TRBJ2-2	TGCGCCAGCAGTCAAAACGACAGGGGCGAGAACACCGGGGAGCTGTTTTTT	CASSQNDRGENTGELFF
TRBD1	.	TRBV19	TRBJ1-5	TGTGCCAGTAGAACCGGGACAGCCTACAATCAGCCCCAGCATTTT	CASRTGTAYNQPQHF
.	.	TRBV2	TRBJ1-5	TGTGCCAGCAGTGAAGGGAGGCTCAATCAGCCCCAGCATTTT	CASSEGRLNQPQHF
.	.	TRBV5-1	TRBJ1-1	TGCGCCAGCAGCTTGGATGGGAGCACTGAAGCTTTCTTT	CASSLDGSTEAFF
.	.	TRBV7-2	TRBJ2-3	TGTGCCAGCAGCTTAAAAGCTAGACCAGATACGCAGTATTTT	CASSLKARPDTQYF
.	.	TRBV5-4	TRBJ2-5	TGTGCCAGCAGCTTGGGACAGAACCAAGAGACCCAGTACTTC	CASSLGQNQETQYF
.	.	TRBV28	TRBJ2-5	TGTGCCAGCAGTTCTTGGGGCGGGATCCGAGAGACCCAGTACTTC	CASSSWGGIRETQYF
.	.	TRBV9	TRBJ2-7	TGTGCCAGCAGCGTAGGCACATTTGGGCCCTCTAAGTACTTC	CASSVGTFGPSKYF
TRBD1	.	TRBV28	TRBJ2-7	TGTGCCAGTGTCCCGGGACAGAGCTACGAGCAGTACTTC	CASVPGQSYEQYF